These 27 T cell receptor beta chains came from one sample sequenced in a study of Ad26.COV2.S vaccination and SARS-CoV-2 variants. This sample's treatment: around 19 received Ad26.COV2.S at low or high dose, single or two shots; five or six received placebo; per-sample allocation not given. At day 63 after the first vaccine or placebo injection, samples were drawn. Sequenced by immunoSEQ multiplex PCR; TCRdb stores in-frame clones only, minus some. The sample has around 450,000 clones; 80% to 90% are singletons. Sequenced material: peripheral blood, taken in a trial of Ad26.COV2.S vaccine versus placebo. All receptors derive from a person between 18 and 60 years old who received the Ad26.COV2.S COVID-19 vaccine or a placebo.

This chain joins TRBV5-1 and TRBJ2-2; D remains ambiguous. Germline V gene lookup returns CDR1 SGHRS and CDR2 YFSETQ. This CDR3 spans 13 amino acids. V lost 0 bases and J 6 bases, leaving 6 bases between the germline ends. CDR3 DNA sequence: TGCGCCAGCAGCTTGGTTTTGTCCGGGGAGCTGTTTTTT. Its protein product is CASSLVLSGELFF.

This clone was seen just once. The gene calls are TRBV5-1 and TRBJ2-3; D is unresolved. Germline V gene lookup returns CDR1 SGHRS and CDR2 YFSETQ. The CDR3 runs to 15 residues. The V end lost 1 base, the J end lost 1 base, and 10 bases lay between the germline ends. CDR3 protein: CASSLRGFRTDTQYF. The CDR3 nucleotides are TGCGCCAGCAGCTTGCGTGGTTTTCGCACAGATACGCAGTATTTT. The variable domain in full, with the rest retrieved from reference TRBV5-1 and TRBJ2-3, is KAGVTQTPRYLIKTRGQQVTLSCSPISGHRSVSWYQQTPGQGLQFLFEYFSETQRNKGNFPGRFSGRQFSNSRSEMNVSTLELGDSALYLCASSLRGFRTDTQYFGPGTRLTVL.

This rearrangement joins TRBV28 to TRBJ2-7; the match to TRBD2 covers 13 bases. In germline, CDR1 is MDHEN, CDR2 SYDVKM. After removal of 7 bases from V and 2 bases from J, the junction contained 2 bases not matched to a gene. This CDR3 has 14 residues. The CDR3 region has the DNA TGTGCCAGCAAAACTAGCGGGAGGGCCTACGAGCAGTACTTC. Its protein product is CASKTSGRAYEQYF.

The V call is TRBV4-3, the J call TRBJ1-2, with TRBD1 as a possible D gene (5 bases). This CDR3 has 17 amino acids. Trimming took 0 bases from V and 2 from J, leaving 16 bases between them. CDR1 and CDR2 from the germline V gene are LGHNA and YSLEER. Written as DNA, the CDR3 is TGCGCCAGCAGCCAAGATGTTGGTCCCAGGGCCAACTATGGCTACACCTTC. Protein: CASSQDVGPRANYGYTF.

The CDR3, as DNA: TGTGCCAGCAGAAGGGGGGCGACAGCGAACACCGGGGAGCTGTTTTTT. Translating it yields CASRRGATANTGELFF. This chain links TRBV5-4 with TRBJ2-2; D possibly matches TRBD1 or TRBD2 (6 bases each). Trimming left V 5 bases short and J 0 bases short, with 14 bases between. CDR1 is SGHNT, CDR2 YYREEE, per germline (reference sequence). The CDR3 has 16 amino acids.

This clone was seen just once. The CDR3 sequence: CASSARQGETQPQHF. The DNA of the CDR3 is TGTGCCAGCAGTGCCCGACAGGGGGAAACTCAGCCCCAGCATTTT. The gene calls are TRBV6-6 and TRBJ1-5; 9 positions match TRBD1. The CDR3 covers 15 residues. V shed 5 bases and J 6 bases; nucleotides not matched to a gene: 8. From germline, CDR1 is MNHNY and CDR2 SVGAGI (reference sequence).

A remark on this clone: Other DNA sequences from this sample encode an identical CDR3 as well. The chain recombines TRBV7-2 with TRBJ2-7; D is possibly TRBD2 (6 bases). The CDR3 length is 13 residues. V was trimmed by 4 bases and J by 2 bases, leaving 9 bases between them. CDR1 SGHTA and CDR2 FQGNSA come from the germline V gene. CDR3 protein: CASSSGGTYEQYF. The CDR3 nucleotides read TGTGCCAGCAGCTCCGGGGGAACCTACGAGCAGTACTTC.

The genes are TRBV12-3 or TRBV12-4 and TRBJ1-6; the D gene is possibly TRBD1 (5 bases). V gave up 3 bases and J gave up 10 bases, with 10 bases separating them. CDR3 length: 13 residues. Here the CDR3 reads CASSFGRDSPLHF. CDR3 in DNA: TGTGCCAGCAGTTTCGGCAGGGACTCACCCCTCCACTTT.

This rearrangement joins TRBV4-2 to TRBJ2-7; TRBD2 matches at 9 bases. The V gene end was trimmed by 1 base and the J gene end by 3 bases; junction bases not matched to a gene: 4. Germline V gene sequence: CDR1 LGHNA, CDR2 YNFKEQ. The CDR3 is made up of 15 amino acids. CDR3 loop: CASSQGLAVYYEQYF. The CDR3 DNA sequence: TGTGCCAGCAGCCAAGGACTAGCGGTATACTACGAGCAGTACTTC.

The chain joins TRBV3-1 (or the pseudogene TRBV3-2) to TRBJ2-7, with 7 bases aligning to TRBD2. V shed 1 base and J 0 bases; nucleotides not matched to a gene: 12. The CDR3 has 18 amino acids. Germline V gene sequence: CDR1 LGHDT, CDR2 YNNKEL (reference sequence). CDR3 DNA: TGTGCCAGCAGCCAAGGGGTAGCGGGCGGCGACCTCTCCTACGAGCAGTACTTC. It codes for CASSQGVAGGDLSYEQYF.

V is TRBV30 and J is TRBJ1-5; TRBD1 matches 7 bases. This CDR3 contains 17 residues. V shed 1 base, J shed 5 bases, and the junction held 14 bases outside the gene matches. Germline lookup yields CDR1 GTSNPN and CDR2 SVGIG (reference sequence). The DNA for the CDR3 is TGTGCCTGGAGTGGGTCCAAAATGACAGGGACCCATCAGCCCCAGCATTTT. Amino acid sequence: CAWSGSKMTGTHQPQHF. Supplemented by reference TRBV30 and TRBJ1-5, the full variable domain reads SQTIHQWPATLVQPVGSPLSLECTVEGTSNPNLYWYRQAAGRGLQLLFYSVGIGQISSEVPQNLSASRPQDRQFILSSKKLLLSDSGFYLCAWSGSKMTGTHQPQHFGDGTRLSIL.

The CDR3 region has the DNA TGTGCCAGCAGTGACAGCGGGACCGGGACCTGGGATGGCTACACCTTC. Translated: CASSDSGTGTWDGYTF. The rearrangement joins TRBV6-1 to TRBJ1-2; D is perhaps TRBD1 (5 bases). Germline CDR1 and CDR2: MNHNS and SASEGT. The CDR3 loop spans 16 amino acids. V shed 3 bases and J shed 6 bases, with 20 bases lying between them.

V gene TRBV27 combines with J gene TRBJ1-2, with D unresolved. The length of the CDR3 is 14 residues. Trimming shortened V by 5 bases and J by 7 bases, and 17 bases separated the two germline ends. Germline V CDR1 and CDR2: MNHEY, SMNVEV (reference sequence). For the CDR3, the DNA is TGTGCCAGCAGTCCCCTTCCAATCCGGGGTGGCTACACCTTC. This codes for CASSPLPIRGGYTF.

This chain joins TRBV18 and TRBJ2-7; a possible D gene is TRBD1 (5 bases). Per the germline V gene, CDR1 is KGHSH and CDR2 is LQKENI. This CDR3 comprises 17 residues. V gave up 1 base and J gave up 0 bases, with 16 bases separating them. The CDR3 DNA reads TGTGCCAGCTCACCACTTCAGGGCCGACCCTTCTCCTACGAGCAGTACTTC. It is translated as CASSPLQGRPFSYEQYF.

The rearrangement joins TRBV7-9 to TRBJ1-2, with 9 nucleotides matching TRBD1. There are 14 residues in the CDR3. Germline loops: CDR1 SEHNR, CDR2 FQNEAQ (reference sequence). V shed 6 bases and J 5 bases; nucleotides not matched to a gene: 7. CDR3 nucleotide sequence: TGTGCCAGCAGGGGTCACAGGGGGCCTTATGGCTACACCTTC. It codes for CASRGHRGPYGYTF.

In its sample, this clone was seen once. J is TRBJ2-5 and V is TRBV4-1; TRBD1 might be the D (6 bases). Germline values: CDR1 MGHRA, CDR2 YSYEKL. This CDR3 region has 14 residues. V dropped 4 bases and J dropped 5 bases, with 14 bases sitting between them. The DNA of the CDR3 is TGCGCCAGCAGCCCCGGAACAGGGATGGAGACCCAGTACTTC. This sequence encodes CASSPGTGMETQYF.

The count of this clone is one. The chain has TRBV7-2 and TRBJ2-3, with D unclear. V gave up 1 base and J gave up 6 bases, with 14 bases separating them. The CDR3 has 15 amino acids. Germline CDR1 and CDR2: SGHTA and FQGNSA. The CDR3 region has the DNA TGTGCCAGCAGCTTAGATACCCTCGGGTACGATACGCAGTATTTT. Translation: CASSLDTLGYDTQYF.

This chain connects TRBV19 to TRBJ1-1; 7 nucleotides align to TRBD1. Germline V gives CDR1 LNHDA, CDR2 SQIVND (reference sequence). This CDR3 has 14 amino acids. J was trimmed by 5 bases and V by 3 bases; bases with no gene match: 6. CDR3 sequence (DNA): TGTGCCAGTAGTATCCCGCCAGGGGGTACTGAAGCTTTCTTT. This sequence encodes CASSIPPGGTEAFF.

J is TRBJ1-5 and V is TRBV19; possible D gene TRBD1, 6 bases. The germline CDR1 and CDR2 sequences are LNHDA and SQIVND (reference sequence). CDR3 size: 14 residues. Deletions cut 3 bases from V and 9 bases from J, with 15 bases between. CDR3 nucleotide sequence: TGTGCCAGTAGTATGTCGTCGGGGGGCCGGCCCCAGCATTTT. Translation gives CASSMSSGGRPQHF.

CDR3 bases: TGTGCCAGCAGTGAGCCACAGCCGTCTGGAAACACCATATATTTT. It yields the protein CASSEPQPSGNTIYF. V is TRBV2 and J is TRBJ1-3; D ambiguous. The CDR3 covers 15 residues. Germline CDR1 reads SNHLY; CDR2 reads FYNNEI. Trimming took 3 bases from V and 1 from J, leaving 10 bases between them. Looking up the rest from reference TRBV2 and TRBJ1-3 gives the full variable domain: EPEVTQTPSHQVTQMGQEVILRCVPISNHLYFYWYRQILGQKVEFLVSFYNNEISEKSEIFDDQFSVERPDGSNFTLKIRSTKLEDSAMYFCASSEPQPSGNTIYFGEGSWLTVV.

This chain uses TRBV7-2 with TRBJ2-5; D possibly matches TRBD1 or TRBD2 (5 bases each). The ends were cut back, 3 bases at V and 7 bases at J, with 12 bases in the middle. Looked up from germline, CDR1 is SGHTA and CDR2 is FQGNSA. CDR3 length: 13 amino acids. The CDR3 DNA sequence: TGTGCCAGCAGCTTTTGGGACCCAGGGACCCAGTACTTC. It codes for CASSFWDPGTQYF.

The CDR3 protein is CASSLRGGSYNSPLHF. CDR3 nucleotides: TGTGCCAGCAGCCTCAGGGGGGGGTCCTATAATTCACCCCTCCACTTT. The chain employs TRBV9 and TRBJ1-6; TRBD1 matches at 7 bases. Germline loops: CDR1 SGDLS, CDR2 YYNGEE. Trimming took 4 bases from V and 1 from J; bases not matched to a gene: 5. This CDR3 region has 16 residues.

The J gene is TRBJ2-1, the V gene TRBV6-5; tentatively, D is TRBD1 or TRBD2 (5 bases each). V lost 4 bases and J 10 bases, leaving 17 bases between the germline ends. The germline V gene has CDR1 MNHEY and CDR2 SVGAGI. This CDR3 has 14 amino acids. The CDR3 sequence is CASSWDQPGREQFF. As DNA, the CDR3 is TGTGCCAGCAGTTGGGACCAACCCGGGCGCGAGCAGTTCTTC.

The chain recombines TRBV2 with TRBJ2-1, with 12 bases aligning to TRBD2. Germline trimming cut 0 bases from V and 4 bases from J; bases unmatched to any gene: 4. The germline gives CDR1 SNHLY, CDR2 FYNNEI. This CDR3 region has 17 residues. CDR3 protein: CASSEAFLAGGYNEQFF. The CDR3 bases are TGTGCCAGCAGTGAAGCTTTCCTAGCGGGAGGGTACAATGAGCAGTTCTTC.

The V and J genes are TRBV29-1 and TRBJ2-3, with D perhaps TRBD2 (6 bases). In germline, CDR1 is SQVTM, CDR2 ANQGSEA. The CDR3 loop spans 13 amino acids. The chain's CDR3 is CGARRDSTDTQYF. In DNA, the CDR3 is TGCGGTGCCCGGCGGGATAGCACAGATACGCAGTATTTT.

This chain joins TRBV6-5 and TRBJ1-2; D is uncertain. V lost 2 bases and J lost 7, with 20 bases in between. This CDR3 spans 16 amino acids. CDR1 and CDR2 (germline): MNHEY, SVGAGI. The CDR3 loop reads CASSYRSLGMEGGYTF. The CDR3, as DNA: TGTGCCAGCAGTTACCGATCCTTGGGGATGGAGGGTGGCTACACCTTC.

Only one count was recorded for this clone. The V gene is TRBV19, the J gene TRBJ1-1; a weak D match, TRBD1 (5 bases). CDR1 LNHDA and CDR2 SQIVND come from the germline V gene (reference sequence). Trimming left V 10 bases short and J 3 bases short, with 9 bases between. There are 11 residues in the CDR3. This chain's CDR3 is CATQGYTEAFF. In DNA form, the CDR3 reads TGTGCCACCCAGGGTTACACTGAAGCTTTCTTT.